This is a list of T cell receptor beta chains from one sample in a study of cytomegalovirus exposure and HLA in healthy donors. Generated by immunoSEQ multiplex PCR, the TCRdb table keeps only in-frame clones and is missing some. The sample carries 120,000 or so clones, about 62% recorded once. The specimen was PBMCs. The receptors shown here come from a woman aged 40 to 50 in good health and CMV-seropositive. Both conserved end residues are part of each CDR3. A D gene is named only where the DNA matches it firmly. Clone size is stated in some rows and not others, as once, few, many or a class when expanded.

clone_size: few; d_call: TRBD2; v_call: TRBV2; j_call: TRBJ2-1; cdr3_nt: TGTGCCAGCAGTGGCGGGAGGACGAACAATGAGCAGTTCTTC; cdr3_aa: CASSGGRTNNEQFF
clone_size: NA; d_call: NA; v_call: TRBV11-2; j_call: TRBJ1-1; cdr3_nt: TGTGCCAGCAGCCCGGTGGGGGGTGCTAACACTGAAGCTTTCTTT; cdr3_aa: CASSPVGGANTEAFF
clone_size: NA; d_call: TRBD1; v_call: TRBV5-1; j_call: TRBJ2-3; cdr3_nt: TGCGCCAGCAGCAGGACAGGTGGGGCCGATACGCAGTATTTT; cdr3_aa: CASSRTGGADTQYF
clone_size: few; d_call: TRBD1; v_call: TRBV5-6; j_call: TRBJ2-1; cdr3_nt: TGTGCCAGCAGCTTGGGAGGGACAGGGTACAATGAGCAGTTCTTC; cdr3_aa: CASSLGGTGYNEQFF
clone_size: NA; d_call: TRBD1; v_call: TRBV18; j_call: TRBJ2-7; cdr3_nt: TGTGCCAGCTCACCACCGGGACAGGGGAACTGGCTCTACGAGCAGTACTTC; cdr3_aa: CASSPPGQGNWLYEQYF
clone_size: NA; d_call: TRBD1; v_call: TRBV11-3; j_call: TRBJ2-1; cdr3_nt: TGTGCCAGCAGCTCGGGACAGGGGGCGGGATACAATGAGCAGTTCTTC; cdr3_aa: CASSSGQGAGYNEQFF
clone_size: NA; d_call: NA; v_call: TRBV7-3; j_call: TRBJ2-1; cdr3_nt: TGTGCCAGCAGCCCGTCAAGGGGTGAGCAGTTCTTC; cdr3_aa: CASSPSRGEQFF
clone_size: few; d_call: NA; v_call: TRBV4-2; j_call: TRBJ2-7; cdr3_nt: TGTGCCAGCAGCGCAGACTTGTCCTACGAGCAGTACTTC; cdr3_aa: CASSADLSYEQYF
clone_size: NA; d_call: TRBD2; v_call: TRBV2; j_call: TRBJ2-2; cdr3_nt: TGTGCCAGCAATACCGGGACTAGCAACACCGGGGAGCTGTTTTTT; cdr3_aa: CASNTGTSNTGELFF
clone_size: once; d_call: TRBD1; v_call: TRBV5-1; j_call: TRBJ2-2; cdr3_nt: TGCGCCAGCAGCCGCAGGGGGCAGGACACCGGGGAGCTGTTTTTT; cdr3_aa: CASSRRGQDTGELFF
clone_size: NA; d_call: NA; v_call: TRBV30; j_call: TRBJ1-6; cdr3_nt: TGTGCCTGGAGATCCGTGACAGAGACTTCACCCCTCCACTTT; cdr3_aa: CAWRSVTETSPLHF
clone_size: NA; d_call: TRBD2; v_call: TRBV5-4; j_call: TRBJ2-3; cdr3_nt: TGTGCCAGCAGCTTCGGACTAGTGAGCACAGATACGCAGTATTTT; cdr3_aa: CASSFGLVSTDTQYF
clone_size: once; d_call: TRBD1; v_call: TRBV18; j_call: TRBJ2-7; cdr3_nt: TGTGCCAGCTCACCGGACAGGATCCACGAGCAGTACTTC; cdr3_aa: CASSPDRIHEQYF
clone_size: few; d_call: TRBD2; v_call: TRBV18; j_call: TRBJ2-7; cdr3_nt: TGTGCCAGCTCACCACTAGCGGGAGATGGCGAGCAGTACTTC; cdr3_aa: CASSPLAGDGEQYF
clone_size: NA; d_call: TRBD1; v_call: TRBV5-1; j_call: TRBJ1-2; cdr3_nt: TGCGCCAGCAGTTTCGTGGACAGGCTTAACTATGGCTACACCTTC; cdr3_aa: CASSFVDRLNYGYTF
clone_size: NA; d_call: NA; v_call: TRBV12-5; j_call: TRBJ2-7; cdr3_nt: TGTGCTAGTGGTTTCTGGCCCGAGCAGTACTTC; cdr3_aa: CASGFWPEQYF
clone_size: NA; d_call: NA; v_call: TRBV6-5; j_call: TRBJ2-7; cdr3_nt: TGTGCCAGCAGTAAAGATGCAGGGTCCTACGAGCAGTACTTC; cdr3_aa: CASSKDAGSYEQYF
clone_size: once; d_call: NA; v_call: TRBV5-1; j_call: TRBJ2-6; cdr3_nt: TGCGCCAGCACGTCCGGGTCCGGGACATCTTTCTCTGGGGCCAACGTCCTGACTTTC; cdr3_aa: CASTSGSGTSFSGANVLTF